This TCR beta chain stems from a study of blood T cell repertoires in COVID-19. This clone was found once. Method: immunoSEQ multiplex PCR; TCRdb's copy keeps in-frame clones and lacks some. Among some 150,000 clones listed, about 88% were seen once. The sequence was obtained from a woman in her 70s with acute or convalescent COVID-19. Sequencing was done on a sample of peripheral blood.

The CDR3 nucleotides read TGTGCCAGCAGCCAAGATCTCCCAACGGGGGGTCCCCCTGCAACTAATGAAAAACTGTTTTTT. Protein product: CASSQDLPTGGPPATNEKLFF. The chain is built from TRBV3-1 (or the pseudogene TRBV3-2) and TRBJ1-4; perhaps TRBD1 as D (5 bases). CDR1 and CDR2 from the germline V gene are LGHDT and YNNKEL (reference sequence). V was shortened by 0 bases and J by 0 bases, with 23 bases between the two germline ends. This CDR3 contains 21 residues.